These 11 T cell receptor beta chains came from one sample sequenced in a study of blood T cell repertoires in COVID-19. Clones were sequenced by immunoSEQ multiplex PCR, and TCRdb holds only the in-frame ones, with some missing. The table shows fewer than 500,000 clones, with 85% to 90% occurring only once. What was sequenced was PBMCs or T cells enriched from blood (not recorded which). The receptors were gathered from a man between 25 and 39 years old who had recovered from COVID-19.

This chain uses TRBV7-9 with TRBJ1-2; 7 bases line up with TRBD1. The germline gives CDR1 SEHNR, CDR2 FQNEAQ (reference sequence). The V and J ends lost 1 base and 7 bases, in that order; junction bases with no gene match: 18. This CDR3 is 18 amino acids long. The CDR3 nucleotides are TGTGCCAGCAGCTTAGGCTCACAGGGGTCCGGGGTAAAAGGTGGCTACACCTTC. It encodes CASSLGSQGSGVKGGYTF.

The chain combines TRBV7-3 with TRBJ2-5, with a weak D call TRBD1 (5 bases). CDR3 length: 14 residues. Germline-derived CDR1 and CDR2 are SGHTA and FQGTGA. V dropped 4 bases and J dropped 0 bases, with 9 bases sitting between them. CDR3 sequence: CASSSQGDQETQYF. In nucleotides, the CDR3 is TGTGCCAGCAGCTCCCAAGGGGACCAAGAGACCCAGTACTTC.

This sequence joins TRBV28 and TRBJ2-3, with 8 bases lining up with TRBD2. V lost 6 bases and J lost 3; bases outside the gene matches: 17. The CDR3 is made up of 18 amino acids. CDR1 and CDR2 from the germline V gene are MDHEN and SYDVKM. CDR3 nucleotide sequence: TGTGCCAGCAGCTCCGGTAATAGCGGGATAGGTCTTACAGATACGCAGTATTTT. Its translation is CASSSGNSGIGLTDTQYF.

The CDR3: CASSLAEATTNEKLFF. Written as DNA, the CDR3 is TGTGCCAGTAGTTTGGCTGAGGCTACAACTAATGAAAAACTGTTTTTT. This chain joins TRBV19 and TRBJ1-4, with unresolved D. CDR1 and CDR2 from the germline V gene are LNHDA and SQIVND (reference sequence). The CDR3 runs 16 residues. V was cut by 5 bases and J by 0 bases, with 13 bases left in between.

This clone has a single count. The CDR3 is CASSEFRGTATNEKLFF. CDR3 sequence (DNA): TGTGCCAGCAGTGAATTTAGAGGGACTGCAACTAATGAAAAACTGTTTTTT. V usage is TRBV6-1 and J usage is TRBJ1-4; TRBD1 might be the D (5 bases). Looked up from germline, CDR1 is MNHNS and CDR2 is SASEGT. Trimming left V 2 bases short and J 0 bases short, with 13 bases between. The length of the CDR3 is 17 residues.

The chain has TRBV28 and TRBJ2-7, with D possibly being TRBD1 (5 bases). This CDR3 spans 13 amino acids. CDR1 is MDHEN, CDR2 SYDVKM, per germline. Trimming took 8 bases from V and 2 from J, leaving 13 bases between them. In DNA, the CDR3 is TGTGCCAGCCAGGGTCCCACCACCTACGAGCAGTACTTC. Amino acid sequence: CASQGPTTYEQYF.

The genes are TRBV15 and TRBJ1-5; 9 bases align to TRBD1. Per germline, CDR1 LNHNV and CDR2 YYDKDF (reference sequence). CDR3 size: 15 residues. Trimming cost V 1 base and J 3 bases; bases outside gene matches: 1. The chain's CDR3 is CATSRGTGVNQPQHF. The DNA for the CDR3 is TGTGCCACCAGCAGAGGGACAGGGGTCAATCAGCCCCAGCATTTT.

V usage is TRBV19 and J usage is TRBJ2-3; the D gene is possibly TRBD2 (6 bases). Germline V gives CDR1 LNHDA, CDR2 SQIVND (reference sequence). V lost 6 bases, J lost 4 bases, and 11 bases lay in between. This CDR3 is 13 amino acids long. CDR3 in amino acids: CASSRGGADTQYF. The CDR3 DNA follows: TGTGCCAGTAGCCGGGGAGGAGCAGATACGCAGTATTTT.

The chain links TRBV2 to TRBJ2-7; 8 nucleotides align to TRBD2. V lost 6 bases, J lost 3 bases, and 10 bases stayed unmatched. Germline assignment: CDR1 SNHLY and CDR2 FYNNEI. The CDR3 is made up of 15 amino acids. The chain's CDR3 is CASSPRGGGVYEQYF. CDR3 nucleotides: TGTGCCAGCAGCCCCCGGGGGGGAGGGGTCTACGAGCAGTACTTC. The whole variable domain, filled in from reference TRBV2 and TRBJ2-7, reads EPEVTQTPSHQVTQMGQEVILRCVPISNHLYFYWYRQILGQKVEFLVSFYNNEISEKSEIFDDQFSVERPDGSNFTLKIRSTKLEDSAMYFCASSPRGGGVYEQYFGPGTRLTVT.

This sequence joins TRBV5-1 and TRBJ2-1; 8 bases are shared with TRBD1. With 1 base clipped from V and 4 bases from J, the junction kept 4 bases outside the gene matches. This CDR3 is 15 amino acids long. CDR1 is SGHRS, CDR2 YFSETQ, per germline. In nucleotides, the CDR3 is TGCGCCAGCAGCTTGTTAGGACAGGGATACAATGAGCAGTTCTTC. Translating it yields CASSLLGQGYNEQFF.

The V call is TRBV28, the J call TRBJ1-5; no clear D. Trimming removed 10 bases at V and 5 bases at J, with 18 bases between. Germline-derived CDR1 and CDR2 are MDHEN and SYDVKM. This CDR3 has 14 residues. CDR3 coding DNA: TGTGCCACCCAGCGTAGGCAAGTTTATCAGCCCCAGCATTTT. Translating it yields CATQRRQVYQPQHF.